This TCR beta chain was captured in a study of shared clonotypes between healthy human individuals. The assay was run at deep level. TCRdb keeps only in-frame clones here, not all; method: immunoSEQ multiplex PCR. The profile shows about 2 million clones, 85% to 95% of them singletons. The CDR3 has 15 residues. With V trimmed by 5 bases and J by 4 bases, 8 bases remained unmatched. CDR1 is SGHRS and CDR2 is YFSETQ in the germline V gene. The origin of this receptor is a young man in good health. The sample taken for sequencing was naive CD4+ T cells sorted from blood. The sample's subset: CD45RA+ positively selected. This chain links TRBV5-1 with TRBJ1-4; 7 bases match TRBD1. Here the CDR3 DNA reads TGCGCCAGCAGGGGTACGGGACAGATTAATGAAAAACTGTTTTTT. It codes for CASRGTGQINEKLFF.